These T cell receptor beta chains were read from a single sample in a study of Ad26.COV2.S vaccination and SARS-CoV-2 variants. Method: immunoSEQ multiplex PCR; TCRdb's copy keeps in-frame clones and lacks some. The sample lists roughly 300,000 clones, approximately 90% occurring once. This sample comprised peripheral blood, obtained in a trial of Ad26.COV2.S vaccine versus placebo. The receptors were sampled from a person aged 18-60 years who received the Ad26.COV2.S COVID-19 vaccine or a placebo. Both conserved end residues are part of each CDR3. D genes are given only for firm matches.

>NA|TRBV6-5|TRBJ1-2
TGTGCCAGCAGAGGGATCGCCTATGGCTACACCTTC
CASRGIAYGYTF
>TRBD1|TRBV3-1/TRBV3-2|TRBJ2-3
TGTGCCAGCAGCCTTGGGACAGGGGGACCTTTTGCCACAGATACGCAGTATTTT
CASSLGTGGPFATDTQYF
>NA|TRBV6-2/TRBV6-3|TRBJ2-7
TGTGCCAGCAGTTGGACACGCTCCTACGAGCAGTACTTC
CASSWTRSYEQYF
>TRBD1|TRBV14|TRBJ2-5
TGTGCCAGCAGCCTACCTAGGACAGGGCAAGAGACCCAGTACTTC
CASSLPRTGQETQYF
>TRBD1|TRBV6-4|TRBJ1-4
TGTGCCAGCAGTGACTTTCCGGGACAGGTCAGTAATGAAAAACTGTTTTTT
CASSDFPGQVSNEKLFF
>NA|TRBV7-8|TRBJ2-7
TGTGCCAGCAGCTTAGGAAACAGAGGGCCCTACGAGCAGTACTTC
CASSLGNRGPYEQYF
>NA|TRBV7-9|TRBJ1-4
TGTGCCAGCAGCTTGATCAGGGGAGAGGGTAATGAAAAACTGTTTTTT
CASSLIRGEGNEKLFF
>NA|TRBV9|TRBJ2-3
TGTGCCAGCAGCGCCGGGACTAGCACAGATACGCAGTATTTT
CASSAGTSTDTQYF
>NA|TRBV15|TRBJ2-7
TGTGCCACAGAAAAGCGCGGAGAGCAGTACTTC
CATEKRGEQYF
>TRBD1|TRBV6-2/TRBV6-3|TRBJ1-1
TGTGCCAGCAGTCCACCGGGACAGGGGGCTGAAGCTTTCTTT
CASSPPGQGAEAFF
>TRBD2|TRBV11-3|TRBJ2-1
TGTGCCAGCAGCCAACTAGCGGGATCCGATGAGCAGTTCTTC
CASSQLAGSDEQFF